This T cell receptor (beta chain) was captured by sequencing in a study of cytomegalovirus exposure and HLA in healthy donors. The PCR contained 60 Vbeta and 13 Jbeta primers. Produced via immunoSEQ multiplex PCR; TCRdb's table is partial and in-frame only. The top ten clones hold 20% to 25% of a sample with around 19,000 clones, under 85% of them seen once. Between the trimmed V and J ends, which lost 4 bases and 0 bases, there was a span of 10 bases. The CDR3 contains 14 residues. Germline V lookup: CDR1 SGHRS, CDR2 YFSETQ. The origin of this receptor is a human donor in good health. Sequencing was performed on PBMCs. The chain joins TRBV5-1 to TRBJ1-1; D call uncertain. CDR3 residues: CASSARDLNTEAFF. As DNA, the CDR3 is TGCGCCAGCAGCGCGAGAGACTTGAACACTGAAGCTTTCTTT.